The rows below give T cell receptor beta chains drawn from one sample of a study of T cells in Graves' hyperthyroidism and ophthalmopathy. Using its own MiXCR run on the multiplex PCR reads, TCRdb lists one record per CDR3 protein. This table holds around 600,000 distinct CDR3 sequences, about 14% found once. What was sequenced was blood. The receptors derive from a woman between 45 and 60 years old with Graves' ophthalmopathy. The CDR3 runs from the conserved cysteine through the conserved F or W. The D gene is left open where the match is weak. Some rows mark clone size as missing; the rest say once, few, many or name a class of expanded clone.

D	length	V	size	J	CDR3	DNA
.	17	TRBV19	many	TRBJ2-7	CASSIGTRGTSLHEQYF	TGTGCCAGTAGTATCGGGACTCGGGGCACTAGTCTTCACGAGCAGTACTTC
.	17	TRBV6-1	many	TRBJ1-5	CASSYDFRKGPNQPQHF	TGTGCCAGCAGTTACGACTTTCGAAAGGGTCCCAATCAGCCCCAGCATTTT
TRBD1	18	TRBV12-5	many	TRBJ2-7	CASGLVPLSRDRVYEQYF	TGTGCTAGTGGTTTGGTACCCCTTTCTCGGGACAGGGTATACGAGCAGTACTTC
.	19	TRBV28	many	TRBJ2-3	CASSSTPQGLPLFPDTQYF	TGTGCCAGCAGTTCAACCCCCCAGGGACTCCCCTTATTCCCTGATACGCAGTATTTT
.	14	TRBV7-2	many	TRBJ1-2	CASSFEGVNYGYTF	TGTGCCAGCAGCTTTGAGGGGGTAAACTATGGCTACACCTTC
.	12	TRBV6-1	many	TRBJ1-1	CASRLPSTEAFF	TGTGCCAGCAGACTCCCGTCCACTGAAGCTTTCTTT
.	17	TRBV28	many	TRBJ1-6	CASSLGTVRAYNSPLHF	TGTGCCAGCAGCCTTGGGACCGTGAGGGCCTATAATTCACCCCTCCACTTT
TRBD2	19	TRBV3-1	few	TRBJ2-2	CASSQDPRLAGGPAGELFF	TGTGCCAGCAGCCAAGATCCCAGGCTAGCGGGAGGGCCGGCCGGGGAGCTGTTTTTT
.	16	TRBV19	.	TRBJ2-1	CASSRTSAGWENEQFF	TGTGCCAGTAGTAGAACCTCAGCGGGTTGGGAAAATGAGCAGTTCTTC
.	12	TRBV7-2	many	TRBJ2-3	CASSRSTDTQYF	TGTGCCAGCTCACGTAGCACAGATACGCAGTATTTT
TRBD1	13	TRBV28	many	TRBJ2-6	CASDRAGANVLTF	TGTGCCAGCGACAGGGCTGGGGCCAACGTCCTGACTTTC
TRBD1	15	TRBV18	many	TRBJ1-5	CASSPEQGASQPQHF	TGTGCCAGCTCACCAGAACAGGGGGCGAGTCAGCCCCAGCATTTT
.	13	TRBV11-1	many	TRBJ2-1	CASRQRPYNEQFF	TGTGCCAGCCGCCAGAGACCTTACAATGAGCAGTTCTTC
.	16	TRBV7-8	.	TRBJ1-4	CASSLGPGAGDEKLFF	TGTGCCAGCAGCCTAGGACCCGGGGCAGGTGATGAAAAACTGTTTTTT
.	16	TRBV11-1	many	TRBJ2-1	CASSPRGIAMPHEQFF	TGTGCCAGCAGCCCCAGAGGAATAGCGATGCCCCATGAGCAGTTCTTC
TRBD2	14	TRBV27	few	TRBJ2-7	CASTGGKGLGEQYF	TGTGCCAGTACGGGGGGAAAGGGACTAGGGGAGCAGTACTTC
.	16	TRBV9	.	TRBJ2-2	CASSVAGPQHTGELFF	TGTGCCAGCAGCGTCGCCGGGCCCCAACACACCGGGGAGCTGTTTTTT
TRBD2	15	TRBV29-1	.	TRBJ2-1	CSVAVGGRAMNEQFF	TGCAGCGTTGCGGTGGGCGGGAGAGCGATGAATGAGCAGTTCTTC
TRBD2	17	TRBV24-1	few	TRBJ2-3	CATRPTSGRASPDTQYF	TGTGCCACCCGCCCTACTAGCGGGAGGGCCTCACCAGATACGCAGTATTTT
.	15	TRBV24-1	many	TRBJ2-7	CATSSTGTHSYEQYF	TGTGCCACCAGTTCGACAGGTACCCACTCCTACGAGCAGTACTTC
TRBD1	15	TRBV7-2	many	TRBJ2-7	CASSLGQGYSYEQYF	TGTGCCAGCAGCCTTGGACAGGGCTACTCCTACGAGCAGTACTTC
.	13	TRBV7-8	many	TRBJ1-1	CASSLGSQKEAFF	TGTGCCAGCAGCTTAGGGTCGCAGAAGGAAGCTTTCTTT
.	12	TRBV29-1	.	TRBJ2-7	CSVESGAYEQYF	TGCAGCGTTGAAAGCGGAGCCTACGAGCAGTACTTC
TRBD2	14	TRBV2	many	TRBJ2-7	CASSETSGNYEQYF	TGTGCCAGCAGTGAAACTAGCGGAAACTACGAGCAGTACTTC
TRBD1	15	TRBV7-8	many	TRBJ1-1	CASSLLGQGDTEAFF	TGTGCCAGCAGCTTACTGGGACAGGGGGACACTGAAGCTTTCTTT
TRBD1	16	TRBV16	few	TRBJ2-5	CASSQSRTGYQETQYF	TGTGCCAGCAGCCAATCGCGGACAGGGTACCAAGAGACCCAGTACTTC
TRBD2	15	TRBV7-7	few	TRBJ2-5	CASSFRLAGAETQYF	TGTGCTAGCAGCTTCAGACTAGCGGGAGCAGAGACCCAGTACTTC
TRBD2	14	TRBV10-3	.	TRBJ2-7	CAIRTSSISYEQYF	TGTGCCATCCGGACTAGCTCTATCTCCTACGAGCAGTACTTC